This TCR beta chain was profiled in a study of blood T cell repertoires in COVID-19. For the study at large: COVID-19 samples collected from the United States, Italy and Spain covered acute and convalescent phases. T cells, B-cell-depleted T cells, or PBMCs supplied cDNA or gDNA.

This CDR3 has 13 amino acids. The V gene lost 5 bases and the J gene lost 6 bases, with 11 bases spanning the gap. Looked up from germline, CDR1 is LNHDA and CDR2 is SQIVND (reference sequence). Original processing notes: For nucleated cells, counts were estimated from reference gene primer amplification. Here immunoSEQ multiplex PCR was the method, and the copy in TCRdb shows in-frame clones only, minus some. That table is the source of V, J and clone size, and D and trimming were worked out from the DNA. The sample contains under 250,000 clones, around 81% of which appear only once. The chain joins TRBV19 to TRBJ2-1; unclear D gene. The sequence was obtained from a human donor in a cohort sampled during active COVID-19. Sequences were obtained from peripheral blood. Written as DNA, the CDR3 is TGTGCCAGTAGTCCGACAATCTCCAATGAGCAGTTCTTC. This sequence encodes CASSPTISNEQFF.